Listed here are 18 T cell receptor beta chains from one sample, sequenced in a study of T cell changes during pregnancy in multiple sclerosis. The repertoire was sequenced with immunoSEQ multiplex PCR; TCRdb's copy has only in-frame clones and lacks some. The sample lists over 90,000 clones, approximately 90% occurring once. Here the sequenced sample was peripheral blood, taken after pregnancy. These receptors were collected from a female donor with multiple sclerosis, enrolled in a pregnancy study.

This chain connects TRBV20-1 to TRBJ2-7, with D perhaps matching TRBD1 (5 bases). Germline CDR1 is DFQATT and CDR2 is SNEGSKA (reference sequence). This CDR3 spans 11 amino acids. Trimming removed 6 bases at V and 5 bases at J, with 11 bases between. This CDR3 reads CSANRNHEQYF. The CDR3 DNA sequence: TGCAGTGCGAACAGGAACCACGAGCAGTACTTC.

The CDR3 reads CASSQVKGFYSYEQYF. As DNA, the CDR3 is TGTGCCAGCAGCCAAGTCAAGGGGTTCTACTCCTACGAGCAGTACTTC. The chain joins TRBV14 to TRBJ2-7, with a possible D match to TRBD1 (5 bases). Trimming left V 1 base short and J 0 bases short, with 13 bases between. CDR3 length: 16 residues. Germline CDR1 reads SGHDN; CDR2 reads FVKESK.

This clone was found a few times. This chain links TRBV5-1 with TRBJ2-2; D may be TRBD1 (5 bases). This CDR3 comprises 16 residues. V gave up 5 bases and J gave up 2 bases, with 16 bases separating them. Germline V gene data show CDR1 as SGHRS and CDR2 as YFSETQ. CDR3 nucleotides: TGCGCCAGCAGTTCTAAAATCACAGGAAACACCGGGGAGCTGTTTTTT. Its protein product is CASSSKITGNTGELFF.

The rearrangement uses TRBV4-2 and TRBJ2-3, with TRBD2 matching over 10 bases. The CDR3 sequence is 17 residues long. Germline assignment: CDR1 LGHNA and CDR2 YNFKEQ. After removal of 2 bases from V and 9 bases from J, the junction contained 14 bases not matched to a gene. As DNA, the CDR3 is TGTGCCAGCAGCCAACACCTTTTAGCGGGGGGCGAGACAACGCAGTATTTT. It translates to CASSQHLLAGGETTQYF.

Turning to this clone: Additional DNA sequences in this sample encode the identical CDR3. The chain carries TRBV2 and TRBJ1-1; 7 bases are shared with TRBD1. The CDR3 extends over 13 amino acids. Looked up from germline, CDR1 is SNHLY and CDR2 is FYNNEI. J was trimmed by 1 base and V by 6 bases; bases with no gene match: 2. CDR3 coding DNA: TGTGCCAGCAGGGGGACAGCGAACACTGAAGCTTTCTTT. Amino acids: CASRGTANTEAFF.

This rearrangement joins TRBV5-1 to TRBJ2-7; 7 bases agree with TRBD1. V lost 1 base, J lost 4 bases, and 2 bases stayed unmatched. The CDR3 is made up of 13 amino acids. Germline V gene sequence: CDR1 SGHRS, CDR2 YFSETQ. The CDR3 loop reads CASSLFRGYEQYF. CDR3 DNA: TGCGCCAGCAGCTTGTTCAGGGGGTACGAGCAGTACTTC.

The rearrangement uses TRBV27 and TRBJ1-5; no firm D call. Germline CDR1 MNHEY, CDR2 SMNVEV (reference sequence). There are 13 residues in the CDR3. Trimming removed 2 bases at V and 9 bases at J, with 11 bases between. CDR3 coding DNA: TGTGCCAGCAGTTTAGGCAGGTCCCGGCCCCAGCATTTT. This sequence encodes CASSLGRSRPQHF.

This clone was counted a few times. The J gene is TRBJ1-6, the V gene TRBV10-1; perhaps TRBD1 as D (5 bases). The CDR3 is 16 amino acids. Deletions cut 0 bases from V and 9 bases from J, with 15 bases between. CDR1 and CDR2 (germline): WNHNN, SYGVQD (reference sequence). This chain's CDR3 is CASSESPHRQGSPLHF. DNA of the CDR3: TGCGCCAGCAGTGAGTCGCCTCACCGGCAGGGTTCACCCCTCCACTTT.

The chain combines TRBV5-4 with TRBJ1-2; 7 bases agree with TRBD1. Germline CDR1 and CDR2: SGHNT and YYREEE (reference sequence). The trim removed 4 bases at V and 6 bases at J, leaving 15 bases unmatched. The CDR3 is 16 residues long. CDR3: CASSIGPVGTVHGYTF. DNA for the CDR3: TGTGCCAGCAGCATAGGTCCCGTGGGGACAGTTCATGGCTACACCTTC.

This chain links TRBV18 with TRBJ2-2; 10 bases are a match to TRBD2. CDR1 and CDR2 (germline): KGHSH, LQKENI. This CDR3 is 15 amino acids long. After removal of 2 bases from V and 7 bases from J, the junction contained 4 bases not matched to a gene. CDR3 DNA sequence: TGTGCCAGCTCACCAGATCTAGCGGGAGTCGGGGAGCTGTTTTTT. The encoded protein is CASSPDLAGVGELFF.

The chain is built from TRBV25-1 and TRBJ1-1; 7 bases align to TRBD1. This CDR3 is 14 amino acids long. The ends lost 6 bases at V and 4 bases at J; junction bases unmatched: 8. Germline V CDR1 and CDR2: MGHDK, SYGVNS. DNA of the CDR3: TGTGCCAGCAGCCCTGGACAGGTGGGCACTGAAGCTTTCTTT. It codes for CASSPGQVGTEAFF.

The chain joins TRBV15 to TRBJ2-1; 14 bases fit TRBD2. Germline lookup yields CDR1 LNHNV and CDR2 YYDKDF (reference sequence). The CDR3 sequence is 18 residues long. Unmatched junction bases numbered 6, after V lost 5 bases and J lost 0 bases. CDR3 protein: CATSGGLAGAISYNEQFF. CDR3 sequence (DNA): TGTGCCACCAGCGGGGGACTAGCGGGGGCTATCTCCTACAATGAGCAGTTCTTC.

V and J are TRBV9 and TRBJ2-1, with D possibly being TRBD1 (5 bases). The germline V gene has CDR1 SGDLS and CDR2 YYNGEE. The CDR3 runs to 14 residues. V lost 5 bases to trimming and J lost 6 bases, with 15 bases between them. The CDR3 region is CASSPHDRINEQFF. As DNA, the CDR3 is TGTGCCAGCAGTCCTCACGACAGAATCAATGAGCAGTTCTTC. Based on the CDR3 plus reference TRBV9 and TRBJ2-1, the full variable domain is DSGVTQTPKHLITATGQRVTLRCSPRSGDLSVYWYQQSLDQGLQFLIQYYNGEERAKGNILERFSAQQFPDLHSELNLSSLELGDSALYFCASSPHDRINEQFFGPGTRLTVL.

This chain's CDR3 is CASTGAGISDYGYTF. CDR3 in DNA: TGTGCTAGCACAGGGGCCGGGATATCCGACTATGGCTACACCTTC. The rearrangement joins TRBV12-5 to TRBJ1-2; TRBD1 aligns across 7 bases. The CDR3 runs 15 residues. The V gene's germline CDR1 is LGHNT and CDR2 FRNRAP. V lost 9 bases, J lost 3 bases, and 13 bases stayed unmatched.

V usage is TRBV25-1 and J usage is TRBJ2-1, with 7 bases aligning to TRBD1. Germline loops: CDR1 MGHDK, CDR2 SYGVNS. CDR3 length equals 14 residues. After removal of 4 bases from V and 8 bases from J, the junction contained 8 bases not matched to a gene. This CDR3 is CASSADYRGHEQFF. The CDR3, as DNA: TGTGCCAGCAGTGCTGATTACAGGGGCCATGAGCAGTTCTTC.

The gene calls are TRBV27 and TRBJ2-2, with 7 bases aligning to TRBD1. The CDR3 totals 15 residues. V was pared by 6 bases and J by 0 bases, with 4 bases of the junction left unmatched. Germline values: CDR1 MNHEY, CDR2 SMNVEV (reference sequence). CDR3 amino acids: CASRKGQSNTGELFF. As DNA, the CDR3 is TGTGCCAGCAGAAAGGGACAGTCGAACACCGGGGAGCTGTTTTTT.

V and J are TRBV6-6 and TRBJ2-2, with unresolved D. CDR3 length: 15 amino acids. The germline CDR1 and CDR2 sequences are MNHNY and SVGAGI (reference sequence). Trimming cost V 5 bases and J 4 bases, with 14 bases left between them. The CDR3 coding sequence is TGTGCCAGCAGTGCCGCCGGGTTAGGCACCGGGGAGCTGTTTTTT. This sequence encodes CASSAAGLGTGELFF.

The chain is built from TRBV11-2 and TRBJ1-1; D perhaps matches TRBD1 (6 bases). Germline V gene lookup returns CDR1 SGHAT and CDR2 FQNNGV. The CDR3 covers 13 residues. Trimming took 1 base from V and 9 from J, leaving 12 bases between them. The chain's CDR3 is CASSLGRQEKAFF. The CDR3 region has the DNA TGTGCCAGCAGCTTAGGTCGACAGGAAAAAGCTTTCTTT.